The table lists the clone carrying this TCR beta chain with many counts. The antigen remains unidentified. These data are taken from a study of breast tumors, draining lymph nodes, adjacent tissues. Findings and limits, study-wide: Data only fit, rather than demonstrated, lymph node origin of most tumor T cells.

MiXCR, applied by TCRdb to the multiplex PCR reads, yields one record per CDR3 protein. This sample has approximately 300,000 distinct CDR3 sequences, with around 31% found just once. Axillary draining lymph nodes of breast cancer patients supplied the node samples. The origin of this receptor is a female donor with breast cancer. Some clones in this sample may be carry-over from other donors' samples. The sequenced sample consisted of axillary lymph node tissue.

As DNA, the CDR3 is TGTGCCAGCAGCATCGGGACTAGCGGGAGTCGAGAGACCCAGTACTTC. Translated, it gives CASSIGTSGSRETQYF. V gene TRBV9 combines with J gene TRBJ2-5; TRBD2 matches 14 bases. After removal of 4 bases from V and 4 bases from J, the junction contained 6 bases not matched to a gene. The CDR3 spans 16 residues. Germline values: CDR1 SGDLS, CDR2 YYNGEE.